This T cell receptor (beta chain) came from a study of T cell repertoires in cytomegalovirus infection. TCRdb re-derived calls from the reads in MiXCR, one entry per CDR3 protein. The table lists about 130,000 distinct CDR3 sequences, 7% to 10% of them singletons. This clonotype was seen a few times. The junction departs from germline at one end; a sequencing error may be responsible. CDR1 is SNHLY, CDR2 FYNNEI, per germline. This CDR3 contains 14 residues. The chain couples TRBV2 to TRBJ1-6; 9 positions agree with TRBD1. The TCR comes from a human donor in good health (CMV status not recorded). Some clones in this sample may be carry-over from other donors' samples. The sequencing input was PBMCs. The CDR3 spells CASGRTGENSPLHF. The CDR3 DNA sequence: TGTGCCAGCGGAAGGACAGGGGAAAATTCGCCCCTCCACTTT.